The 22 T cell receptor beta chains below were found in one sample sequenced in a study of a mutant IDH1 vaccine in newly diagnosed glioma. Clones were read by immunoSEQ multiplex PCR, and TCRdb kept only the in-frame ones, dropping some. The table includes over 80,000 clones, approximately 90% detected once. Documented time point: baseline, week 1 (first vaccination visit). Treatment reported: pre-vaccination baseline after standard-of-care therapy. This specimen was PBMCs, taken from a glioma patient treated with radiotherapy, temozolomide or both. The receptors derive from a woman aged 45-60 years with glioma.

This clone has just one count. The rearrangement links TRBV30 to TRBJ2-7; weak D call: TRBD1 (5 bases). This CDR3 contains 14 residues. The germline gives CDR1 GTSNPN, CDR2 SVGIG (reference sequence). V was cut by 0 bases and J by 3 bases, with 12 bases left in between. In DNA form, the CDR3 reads TGTGCCTGGAGTGTACTCGACAGAGACTACGAGCAGTACTTC. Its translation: CAWSVLDRDYEQYF.

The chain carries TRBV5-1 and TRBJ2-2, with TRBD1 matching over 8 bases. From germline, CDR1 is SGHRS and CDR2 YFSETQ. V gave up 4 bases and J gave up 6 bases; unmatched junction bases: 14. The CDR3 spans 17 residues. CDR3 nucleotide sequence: TGCGCCAGCAGCCTCCAGGGGGCCGGATCGGTCGCCGGGGAGCTGTTTTTT. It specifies CASSLQGAGSVAGELFF.

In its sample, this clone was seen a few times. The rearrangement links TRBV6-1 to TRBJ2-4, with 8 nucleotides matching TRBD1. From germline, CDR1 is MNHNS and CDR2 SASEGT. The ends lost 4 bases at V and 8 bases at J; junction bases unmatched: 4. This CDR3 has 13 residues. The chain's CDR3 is CASSASDRDIQYF. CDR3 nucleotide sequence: TGTGCCAGCAGTGCCTCGGACAGGGACATTCAGTACTTC.

The DNA for the CDR3 is TGTGCCAGCAGGGGCCGCGAGGGAGGGCCGTCCACAGATACGCAGTATTTT. Residues: CASRGREGGPSTDTQYF. V is TRBV2 and J is TRBJ2-3, with 7 bases aligning to TRBD2. Per germline, CDR1 SNHLY and CDR2 FYNNEI. CDR3 length: 17 residues. The junction had 14 bases not matched to a gene; V was cut back by 6 bases and J by 2 bases.

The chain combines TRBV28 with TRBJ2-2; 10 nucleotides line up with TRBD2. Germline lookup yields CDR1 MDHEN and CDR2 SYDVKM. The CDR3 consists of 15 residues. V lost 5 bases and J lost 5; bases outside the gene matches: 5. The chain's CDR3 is CASSPLAGGTGELFF. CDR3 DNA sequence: TGTGCCAGCAGTCCCTTAGCGGGAGGAACCGGGGAGCTGTTTTTT.

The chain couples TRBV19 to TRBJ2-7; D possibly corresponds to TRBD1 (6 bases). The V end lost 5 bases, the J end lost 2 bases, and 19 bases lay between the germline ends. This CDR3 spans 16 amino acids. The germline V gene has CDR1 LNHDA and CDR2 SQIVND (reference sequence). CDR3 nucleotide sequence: TGTGCCAGTAGTCTCTCGTTCGGGGACAACACCTACGAGCAGTACTTC. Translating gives CASSLSFGDNTYEQYF.

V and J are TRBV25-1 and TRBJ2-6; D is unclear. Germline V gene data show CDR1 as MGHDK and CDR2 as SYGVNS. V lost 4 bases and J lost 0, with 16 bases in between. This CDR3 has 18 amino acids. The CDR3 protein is CASSALPSADSGANVLTF. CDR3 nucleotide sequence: TGTGCCAGCAGTGCCCTCCCGTCGGCAGACTCTGGGGCCAACGTCCTGACTTTC.

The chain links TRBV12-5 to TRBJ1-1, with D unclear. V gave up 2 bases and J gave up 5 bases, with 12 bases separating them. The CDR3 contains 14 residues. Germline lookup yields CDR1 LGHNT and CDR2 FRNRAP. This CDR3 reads CASGLPLGSTEAFF. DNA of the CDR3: TGTGCTAGTGGTTTGCCCCTGGGGAGTACTGAAGCTTTCTTT.

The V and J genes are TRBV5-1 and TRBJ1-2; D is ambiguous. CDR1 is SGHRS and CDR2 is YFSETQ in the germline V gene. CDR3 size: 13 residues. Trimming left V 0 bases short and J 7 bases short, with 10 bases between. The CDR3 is CASSLDLGGGYTF. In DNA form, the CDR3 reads TGCGCCAGCAGCTTGGACTTGGGAGGTGGCTACACCTTC.

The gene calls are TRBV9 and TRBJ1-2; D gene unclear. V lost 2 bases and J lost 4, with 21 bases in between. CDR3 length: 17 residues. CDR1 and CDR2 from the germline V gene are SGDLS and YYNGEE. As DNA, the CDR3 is TGTGCCAGCAGCGTTCAGTATCGCCCCGCCGAAGGCTATGGCTACACCTTC. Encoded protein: CASSVQYRPAEGYGYTF.

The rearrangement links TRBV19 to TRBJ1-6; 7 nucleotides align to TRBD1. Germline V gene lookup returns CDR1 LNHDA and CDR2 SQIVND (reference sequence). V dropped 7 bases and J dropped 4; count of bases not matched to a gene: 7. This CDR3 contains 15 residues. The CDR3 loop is CASKNRDSYNSPLHF. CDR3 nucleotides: TGTGCCAGTAAAAACCGGGACAGTTATAATTCACCCCTCCACTTT.

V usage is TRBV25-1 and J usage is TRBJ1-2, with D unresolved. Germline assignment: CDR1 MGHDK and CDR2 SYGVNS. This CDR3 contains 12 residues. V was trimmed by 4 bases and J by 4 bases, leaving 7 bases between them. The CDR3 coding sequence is TGTGCCAGCAGTGCCTCCCGCTATGGCTACACCTTC. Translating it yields CASSASRYGYTF.

CDR3: CASSSRQGPSHEQYF. The CDR3 nucleotides are TGTGCCAGCAGTTCCCGACAGGGCCCCAGCCACGAGCAGTACTTC. V is TRBV27 and J is TRBJ2-7, with 7 bases lining up with TRBD1. The germline CDR1 and CDR2 sequences are MNHEY and SMNVEV (reference sequence). The V segment lost 4 bases and the J segment 5 bases; nucleotides outside the gene matches: 11. The CDR3 loop spans 15 amino acids.

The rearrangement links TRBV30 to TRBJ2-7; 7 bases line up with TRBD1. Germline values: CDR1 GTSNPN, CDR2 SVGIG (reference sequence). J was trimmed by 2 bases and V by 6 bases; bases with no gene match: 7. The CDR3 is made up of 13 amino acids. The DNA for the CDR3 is TGTGCCTGTGACAGGGTGGGGGCCTACGAGCAGTACTTC. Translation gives CACDRVGAYEQYF.

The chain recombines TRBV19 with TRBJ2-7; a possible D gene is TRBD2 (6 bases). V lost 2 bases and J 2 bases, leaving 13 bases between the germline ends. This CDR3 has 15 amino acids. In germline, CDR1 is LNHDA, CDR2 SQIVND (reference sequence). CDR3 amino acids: CASSINRTTPYEQYF. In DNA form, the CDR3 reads TGTGCCAGTAGTATAAATAGGACTACCCCCTACGAGCAGTACTTC.

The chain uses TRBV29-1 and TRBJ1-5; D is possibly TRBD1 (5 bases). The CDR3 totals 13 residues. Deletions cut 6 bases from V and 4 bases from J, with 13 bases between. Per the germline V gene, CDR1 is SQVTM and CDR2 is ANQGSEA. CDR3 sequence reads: CSVATAVNQPQHF. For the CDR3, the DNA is TGCAGCGTCGCGACAGCTGTTAATCAGCCCCAGCATTTT.

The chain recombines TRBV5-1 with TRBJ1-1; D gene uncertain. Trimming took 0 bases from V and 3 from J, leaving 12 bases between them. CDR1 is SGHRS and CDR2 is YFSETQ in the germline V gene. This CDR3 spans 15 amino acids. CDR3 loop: CASSLEGAWDTEAFF. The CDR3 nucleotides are TGCGCCAGCAGCTTGGAGGGAGCTTGGGACACTGAAGCTTTCTTT.

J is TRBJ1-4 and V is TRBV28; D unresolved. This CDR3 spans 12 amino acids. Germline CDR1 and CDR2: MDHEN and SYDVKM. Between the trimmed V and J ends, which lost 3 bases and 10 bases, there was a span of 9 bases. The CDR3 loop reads CASSLGSLKLFF. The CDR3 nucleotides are TGTGCCAGCAGTTTGGGCAGCCTAAAACTGTTTTTT.

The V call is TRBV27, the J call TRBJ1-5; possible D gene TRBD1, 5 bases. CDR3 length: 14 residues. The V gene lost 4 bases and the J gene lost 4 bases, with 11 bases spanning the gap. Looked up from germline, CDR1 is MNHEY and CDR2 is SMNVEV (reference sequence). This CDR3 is CASSYGAENQPQHF. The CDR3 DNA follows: TGTGCCAGCAGTTATGGGGCAGAGAATCAGCCCCAGCATTTT.

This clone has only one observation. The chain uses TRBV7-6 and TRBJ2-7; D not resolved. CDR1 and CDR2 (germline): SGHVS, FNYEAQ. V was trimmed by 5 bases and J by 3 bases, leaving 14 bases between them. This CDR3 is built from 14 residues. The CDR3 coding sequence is TGTGCCAGCAGCCAATTTGGACGGCTCTACGAGCAGTACTTC. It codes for CASSQFGRLYEQYF.

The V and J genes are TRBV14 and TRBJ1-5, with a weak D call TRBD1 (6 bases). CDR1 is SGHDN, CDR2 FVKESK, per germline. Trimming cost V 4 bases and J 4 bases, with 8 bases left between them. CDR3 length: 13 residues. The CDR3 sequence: CASSPDRNQPQHF. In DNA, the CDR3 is TGTGCCAGCAGCCCGGACAGAAATCAGCCCCAGCATTTT.

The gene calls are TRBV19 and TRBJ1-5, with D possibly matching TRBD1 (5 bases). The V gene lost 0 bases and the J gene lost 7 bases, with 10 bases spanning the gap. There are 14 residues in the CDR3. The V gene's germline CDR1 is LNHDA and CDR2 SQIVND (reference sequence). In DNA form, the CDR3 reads TGTGCCAGTAGTATAGACAGGGAAGAACAGCCCCAGCATTTT. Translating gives CASSIDREEQPQHF.